This T cell receptor beta chain is drawn from a study of T cell responses to AZD1222 COVID-19 vaccine. Trimming shortened V by 1 base and J by 2 bases, and 4 bases separated the two germline ends. This CDR3 region has 13 residues. Germline CDR1 is LNHNV and CDR2 is YYDKDF (reference sequence). Libraries were prepared by immunoSEQ multiplex PCR; TCRdb keeps only in-frame clonotypes and omits some of them. This table has about 62,000 clones, about 87% appearing once. Study-level points and caveats: Reportedly, close to half of spike-specific TCRs are directed against unmutated variant regions. A mostly white British donor set with more females was recruited, and clonal diversity was possibly underestimated.

A remark on this clone: The antigen is not known.

V gene TRBV15 combines with J gene TRBJ2-3; D gene unclear. The sequenced sample was peripheral blood, obtained on day 0 of AZD1222 vaccination. This clonotype was sampled from an adult in good health. CDR3 nucleotide sequence: TGTGCCACCAGCAGAGCTGTCACAGATACGCAGTATTTT. As protein: CATSRAVTDTQYF. Combining the CDR3 with reference TRBV15 and TRBJ2-3 gives the whole variable domain DAMVIQNPRYQVTQFGKPVTLSCSQTLNHNVMYWYQQKSSQAPKLLFHYYDKDFNNEADTPDNFQSRRPNTSFCFLDIRSPGLGDTAMYLCATSRAVTDTQYFGPGTRLTVL.